A selection of T cell receptor beta chains follows, all from one sample in a study of blood T cell repertoires in COVID-19. Assay used: immunoSEQ multiplex PCR; TCRdb lists only in-frame clones, some missing. This table holds 200,000 to 250,000 clones, about 80% found once. Material: peripheral blood. These receptors originate from a man aged 30-40 years who had recovered from COVID-19. CDR3s include the opening cysteine and the closing phenylalanine or tryptophan. D genes are given only for firm matches. Clone size is not always given. Where it is, it says once, few, many or a class for expanded clones.

TRBJ1-3 | TRBV19 | - | - | TGTGCCAGTAGTCAACGGGGAAACACCATATATTTT | CASSQRGNTIYF
TRBJ2-5 | TRBV3-1/TRBV3-2 | - | TRBD2 | TGTGCCAGCAGCCAAAATCCGGGACTAGCGGGGAAAGAGACCCAGTACTTC | CASSQNPGLAGKETQYF
TRBJ1-6 | TRBV5-6 | few | TRBD1 | TGTGCCAGCAGCTTGGCTACACAGGGGTCACCCCTCCACTTT | CASSLATQGSPLHF
TRBJ1-4 | TRBV5-5 | - | - | TGTGCCAGCAGCTTGGTTAGGTCCGGGGGGAATGAAAAACTGTTTTTT | CASSLVRSGGNEKLFF
TRBJ2-3 | TRBV10-3 | few | - | TGTGCCATCAGTGAGTCCTGGCCAGGGGAATTCACAGATACGCAGTATTTT | CAISESWPGEFTDTQYF
TRBJ2-1 | TRBV2 | - | - | TGTGCCTCCAGGGGGGCAGGCTCCTACAATGAGCAGTTCTTC | CASRGAGSYNEQFF
TRBJ2-1 | TRBV7-9 | few | - | TGTGCCAGCAGACAGGCCTACAATGAGCAGTTCTTC | CASRQAYNEQFF
TRBJ1-4 | TRBV6-5 | - | - | TGTGCCAGCAGTTACTCGTGGCAGACGGGAGAAAAACTGTTTTTT | CASSYSWQTGEKLFF
TRBJ2-7 | TRBV6-5 | - | - | TGTGCCGCTCGGACAGCCACCTACGAGCAGTACTTC | CAARTATYEQYF
TRBJ1-6 | TRBV5-1 | - | TRBD1 | TGCGCCAGCAGCCCAGGAGACTCGACAGGGAACGTTTGGTCACCCCTCCACTTT | CASSPGDSTGNVWSPLHF